This T cell receptor beta chain was recorded in a study of CD8 T cells in ankylosing spondylitis. The V gene's germline CDR1 is SQVTM and CDR2 ANQGSEA. Trimming at V came to 1 base and at J to 4 bases, leaving 13 bases not matched to a gene. The CDR3 covers 16 residues. TCRdb reprocessed the 5' RACE reads via MiXCR and lists one record per CDR3 protein. The table records some 250,000 distinct CDR3 sequences, roughly 25% of them present only once. This clonotype was recorded many times. Sequences were obtained from blood, either unsorted or a sorted T cell fraction (not recorded which). The receptor comes from a male donor with ankylosing spondylitis or in good health (not recorded which). The chain employs TRBV29-1 and TRBJ2-7; 7 bases align to TRBD2. The CDR3 sequence is CSVEGHWEGLVYEQYF. In DNA, the CDR3 is TGCAGCGTTGAAGGGCATTGGGAGGGGCTCGTATACGAGCAGTACTTC.